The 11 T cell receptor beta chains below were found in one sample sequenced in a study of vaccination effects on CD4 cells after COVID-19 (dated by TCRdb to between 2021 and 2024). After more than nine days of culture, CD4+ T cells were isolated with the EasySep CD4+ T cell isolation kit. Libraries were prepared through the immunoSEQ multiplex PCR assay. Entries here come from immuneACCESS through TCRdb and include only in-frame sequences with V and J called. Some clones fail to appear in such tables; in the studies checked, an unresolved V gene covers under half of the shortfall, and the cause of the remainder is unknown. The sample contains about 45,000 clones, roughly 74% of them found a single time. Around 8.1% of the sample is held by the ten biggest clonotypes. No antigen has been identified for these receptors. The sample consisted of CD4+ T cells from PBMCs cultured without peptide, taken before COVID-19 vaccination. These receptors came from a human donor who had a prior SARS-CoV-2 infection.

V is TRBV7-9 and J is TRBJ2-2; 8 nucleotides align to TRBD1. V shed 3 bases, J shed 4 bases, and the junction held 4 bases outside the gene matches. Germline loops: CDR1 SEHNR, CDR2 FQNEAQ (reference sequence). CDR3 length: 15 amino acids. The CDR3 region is CASSFQGATTGELFF. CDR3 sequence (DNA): TGTGCCAGCAGCTTTCAGGGGGCTACCACCGGGGAGCTGTTTTTT.

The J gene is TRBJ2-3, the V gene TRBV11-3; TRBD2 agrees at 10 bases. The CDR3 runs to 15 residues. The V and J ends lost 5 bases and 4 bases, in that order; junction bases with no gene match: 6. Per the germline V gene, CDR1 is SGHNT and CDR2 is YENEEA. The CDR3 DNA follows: TGTGCCAGCAGCCCTGGAAGCGGGGGGGCAGATACGCAGTATTTT. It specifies CASSPGSGGADTQYF.

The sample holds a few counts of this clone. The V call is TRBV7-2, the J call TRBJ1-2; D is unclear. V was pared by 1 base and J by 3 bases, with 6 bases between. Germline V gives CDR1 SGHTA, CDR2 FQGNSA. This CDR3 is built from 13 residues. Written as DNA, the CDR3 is TGTGCCAGCAGCTTAGAGTCTTACTATGGCTACACCTTC. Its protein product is CASSLESYYGYTF.

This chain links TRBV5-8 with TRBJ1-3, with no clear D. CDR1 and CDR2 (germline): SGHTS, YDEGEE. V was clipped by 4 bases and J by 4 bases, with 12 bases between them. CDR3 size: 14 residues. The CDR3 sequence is CASSPTWQGNTIYF. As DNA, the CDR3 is TGTGCCAGCAGCCCAACGTGGCAGGGAAACACCATATATTTT. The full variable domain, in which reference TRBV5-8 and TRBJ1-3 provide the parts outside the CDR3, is EAGVTQSPTHLIKTRGQQATLRCSPISGHTSVYWYQQALGLGLQFLLWYDEGEERNRGNFPPRFSGRQFPNYSSELNVNALELEDSALYLCASSPTWQGNTIYFGEGSWLTVV.

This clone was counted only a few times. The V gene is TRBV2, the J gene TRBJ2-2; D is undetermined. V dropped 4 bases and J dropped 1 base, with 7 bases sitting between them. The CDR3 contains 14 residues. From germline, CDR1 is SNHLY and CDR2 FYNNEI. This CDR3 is CASSGWGNTGELFF. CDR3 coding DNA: TGTGCCAGCAGTGGGTGGGGGAACACCGGGGAGCTGTTTTTT. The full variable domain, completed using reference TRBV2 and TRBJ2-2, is EPEVTQTPSHQVTQMGQEVILRCVPISNHLYFYWYRQILGQKVEFLVSFYNNEISEKSEIFDDQFSVERPDGSNFTLKIRSTKLEDSAMYFCASSGWGNTGELFFGEGSRLTVL.

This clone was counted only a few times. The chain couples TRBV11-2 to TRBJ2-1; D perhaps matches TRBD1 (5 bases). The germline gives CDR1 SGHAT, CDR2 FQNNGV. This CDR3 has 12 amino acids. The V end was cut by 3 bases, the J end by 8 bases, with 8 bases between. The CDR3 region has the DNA TGTGCCAGCAGCTTTAGGGGTCATGAGCAGTTCTTC. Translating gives CASSFRGHEQFF.

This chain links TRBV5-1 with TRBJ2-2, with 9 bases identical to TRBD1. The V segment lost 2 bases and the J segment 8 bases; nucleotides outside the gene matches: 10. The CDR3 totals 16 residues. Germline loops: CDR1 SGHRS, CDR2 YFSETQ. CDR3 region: CASSLYRGRAIGELFF. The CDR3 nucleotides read TGCGCCAGCAGCTTATACAGGGGGCGCGCGATAGGGGAGCTGTTTTTT.

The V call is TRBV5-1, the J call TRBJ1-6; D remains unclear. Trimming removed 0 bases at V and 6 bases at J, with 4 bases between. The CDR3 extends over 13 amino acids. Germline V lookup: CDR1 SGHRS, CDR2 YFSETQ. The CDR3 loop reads CASSLGPNSPLHF. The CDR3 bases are TGCGCCAGCAGCTTGGGACCTAATTCACCCCTCCACTTT.

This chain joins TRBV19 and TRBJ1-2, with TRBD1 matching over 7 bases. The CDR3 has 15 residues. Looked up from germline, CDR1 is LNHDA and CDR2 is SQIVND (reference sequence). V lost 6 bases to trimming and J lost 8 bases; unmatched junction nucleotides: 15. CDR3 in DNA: TGTGCCAGTAGACCTAGACAGGGTGATATTTCGGGCTACACCTTC. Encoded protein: CASRPRQGDISGYTF.

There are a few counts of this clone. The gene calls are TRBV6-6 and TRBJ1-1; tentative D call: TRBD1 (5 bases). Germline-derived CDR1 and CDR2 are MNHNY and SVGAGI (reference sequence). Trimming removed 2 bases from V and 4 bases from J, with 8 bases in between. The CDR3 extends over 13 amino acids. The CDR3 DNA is TGTGCCAGCAGTTACACGAGGGGCACTGAAGCTTTCTTT. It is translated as CASSYTRGTEAFF.

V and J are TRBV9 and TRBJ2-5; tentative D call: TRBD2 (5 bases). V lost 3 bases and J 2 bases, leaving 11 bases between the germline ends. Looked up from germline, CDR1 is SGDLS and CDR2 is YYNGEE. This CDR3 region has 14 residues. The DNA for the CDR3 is TGTGCCAGCAGCGGAGGGTGGGAACAAGAGACCCAGTACTTC. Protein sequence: CASSGGWEQETQYF. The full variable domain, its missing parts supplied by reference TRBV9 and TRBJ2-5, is DSGVTQTPKHLITATGQRVTLRCSPRSGDLSVYWYQQSLDQGLQFLIQYYNGEERAKGNILERFSAQQFPDLHSELNLSSLELGDSALYFCASSGGWEQETQYFGPGTRLLVL.